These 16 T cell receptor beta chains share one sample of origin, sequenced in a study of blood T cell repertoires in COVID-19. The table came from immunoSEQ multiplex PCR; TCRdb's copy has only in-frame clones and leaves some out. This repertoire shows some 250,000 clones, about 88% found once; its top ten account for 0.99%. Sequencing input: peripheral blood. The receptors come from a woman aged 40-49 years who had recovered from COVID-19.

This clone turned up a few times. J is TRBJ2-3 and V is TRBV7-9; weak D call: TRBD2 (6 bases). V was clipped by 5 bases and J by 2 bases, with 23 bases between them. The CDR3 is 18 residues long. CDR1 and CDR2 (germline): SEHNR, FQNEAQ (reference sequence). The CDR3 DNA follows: TGTGCCAGCAGCCCCGGGTCCGGCGGAGGGGCTCTCACAGATACGCAGTATTTT. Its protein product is CASSPGSGGGALTDTQYF.

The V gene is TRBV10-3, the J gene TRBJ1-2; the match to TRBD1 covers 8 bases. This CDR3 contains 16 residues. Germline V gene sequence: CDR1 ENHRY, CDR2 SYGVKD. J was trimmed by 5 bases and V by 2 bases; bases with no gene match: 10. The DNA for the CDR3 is TGTGCCATCAGTGAGCCCCAGGGGGCGGGCGGTTATGGCTACACCTTC. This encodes CAISEPQGAGGYGYTF.

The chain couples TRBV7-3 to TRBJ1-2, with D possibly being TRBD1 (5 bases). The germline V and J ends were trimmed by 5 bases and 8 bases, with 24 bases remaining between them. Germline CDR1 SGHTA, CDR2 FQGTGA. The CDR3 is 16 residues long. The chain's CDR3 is CASSAPGRNPREGYTF. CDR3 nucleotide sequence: TGTGCCAGCAGCGCACCGGGACGTAATCCCCGGGAGGGCTACACCTTC.

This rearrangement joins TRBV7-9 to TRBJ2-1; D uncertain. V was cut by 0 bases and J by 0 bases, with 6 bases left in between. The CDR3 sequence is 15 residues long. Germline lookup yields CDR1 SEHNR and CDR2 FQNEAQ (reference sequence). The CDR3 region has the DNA TGTGCCAGCAGCTTAGCCCCGAGCTCCTACAATGAGCAGTTCTTC. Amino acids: CASSLAPSSYNEQFF.

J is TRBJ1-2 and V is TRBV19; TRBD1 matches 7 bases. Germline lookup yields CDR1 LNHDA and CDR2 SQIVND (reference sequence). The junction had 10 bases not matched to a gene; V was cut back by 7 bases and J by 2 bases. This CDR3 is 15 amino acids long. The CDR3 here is CASTPRQGFNYGYTF. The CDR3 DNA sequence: TGTGCCAGTACCCCCAGACAGGGCTTCAACTATGGCTACACCTTC.

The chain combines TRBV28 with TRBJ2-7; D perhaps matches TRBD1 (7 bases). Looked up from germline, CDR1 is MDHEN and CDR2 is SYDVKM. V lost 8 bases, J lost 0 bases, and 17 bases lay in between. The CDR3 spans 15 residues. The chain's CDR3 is CASQGGGQSSYEQYF. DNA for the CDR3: TGTGCCAGCCAGGGGGGCGGGCAGAGCTCCTACGAGCAGTACTTC. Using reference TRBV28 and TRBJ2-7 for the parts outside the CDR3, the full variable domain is DVKVTQSSRYLVKRTGEKVFLECVQDMDHENMFWYRQDPGLGLRLIYFSYDVKMKEKGDIPEGYSVSREKKERFSLILESASTNQTSMYLCASQGGGQSSYEQYFGPGTRLTVT.

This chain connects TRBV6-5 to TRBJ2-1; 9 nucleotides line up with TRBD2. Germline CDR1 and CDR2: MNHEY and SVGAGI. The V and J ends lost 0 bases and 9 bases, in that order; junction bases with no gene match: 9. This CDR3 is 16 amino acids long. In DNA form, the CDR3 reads TGTGCCAGCAGTTACTCGGGCGGGAGGGCCACTGTTGAGCAGTTCTTC. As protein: CASSYSGGRATVEQFF.

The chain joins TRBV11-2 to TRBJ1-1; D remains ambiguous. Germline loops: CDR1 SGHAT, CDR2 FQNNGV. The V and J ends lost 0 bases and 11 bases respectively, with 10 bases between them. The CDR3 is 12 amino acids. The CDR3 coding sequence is TGTGCCAGCAGCTTAGATCAGACGGGGGCTTTCTTT. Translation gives CASSLDQTGAFF.

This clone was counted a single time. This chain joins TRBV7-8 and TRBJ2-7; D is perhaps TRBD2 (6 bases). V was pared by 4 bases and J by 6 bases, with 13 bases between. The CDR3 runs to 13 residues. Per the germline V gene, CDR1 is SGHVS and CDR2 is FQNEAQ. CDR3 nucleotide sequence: TGTGCCAGCAGCTCCGCGGGGACCTCCGAGCAGTACTTC. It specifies CASSSAGTSEQYF.

The CDR3 region is CASSLGRGLADSYEQYF. The CDR3 nucleotides are TGTGCCAGCAGCTTAGGTAGGGGACTAGCGGACTCCTACGAGCAGTACTTC. The chain uses TRBV7-9 and TRBJ2-7; TRBD2 matches 11 bases. This CDR3 is built from 17 residues. Germline CDR1 and CDR2: SEHNR and FQNEAQ (reference sequence). The J segment lost 0 bases and the V segment lost 1 base, leaving 5 bases of the junction unmatched.

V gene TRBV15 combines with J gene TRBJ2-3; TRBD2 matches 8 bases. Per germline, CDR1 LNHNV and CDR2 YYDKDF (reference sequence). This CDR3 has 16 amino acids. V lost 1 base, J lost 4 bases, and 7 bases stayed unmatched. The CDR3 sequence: CATSRVPGAGADTQYF. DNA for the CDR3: TGTGCCACCAGCAGAGTTCCGGGAGCGGGGGCAGATACGCAGTATTTT.

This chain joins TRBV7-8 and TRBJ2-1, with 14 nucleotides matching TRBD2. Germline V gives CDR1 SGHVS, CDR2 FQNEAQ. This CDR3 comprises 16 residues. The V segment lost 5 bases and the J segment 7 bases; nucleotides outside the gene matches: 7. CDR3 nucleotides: TGTGCCAGCAGCCCCGGGACTAGCGGGAGCGGGAATGAGCAGTTCTTC. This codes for CASSPGTSGSGNEQFF.

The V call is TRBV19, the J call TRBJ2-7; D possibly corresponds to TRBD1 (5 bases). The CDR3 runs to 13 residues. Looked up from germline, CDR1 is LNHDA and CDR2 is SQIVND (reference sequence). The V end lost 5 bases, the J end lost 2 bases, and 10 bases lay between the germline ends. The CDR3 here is CASSQGSPYEQYF. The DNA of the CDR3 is TGTGCCAGTAGTCAGGGATCCCCCTACGAGCAGTACTTC.

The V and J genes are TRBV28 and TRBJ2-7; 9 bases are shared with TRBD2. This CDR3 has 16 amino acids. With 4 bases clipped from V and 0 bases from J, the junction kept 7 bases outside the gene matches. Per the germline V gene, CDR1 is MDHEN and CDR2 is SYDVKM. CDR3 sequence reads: CASSYFSSGSSYEQYF. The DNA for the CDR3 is TGTGCCAGCAGTTACTTCAGTAGCGGGAGCTCCTACGAGCAGTACTTC.

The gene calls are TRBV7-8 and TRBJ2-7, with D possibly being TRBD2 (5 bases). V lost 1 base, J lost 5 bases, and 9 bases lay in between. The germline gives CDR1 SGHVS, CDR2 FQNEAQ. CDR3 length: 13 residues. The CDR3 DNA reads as TGTGCCAGCAGCTTAGGTTACGGGAACGAGCAGTACGTC. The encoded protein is CASSLGYGNEQYV.

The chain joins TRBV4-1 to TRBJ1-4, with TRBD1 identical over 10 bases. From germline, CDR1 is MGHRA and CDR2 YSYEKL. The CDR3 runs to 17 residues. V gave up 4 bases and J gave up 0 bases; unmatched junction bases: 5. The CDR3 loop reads CASSPRDRGATNEKLFF. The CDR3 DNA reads TGCGCCAGCAGCCCTCGGGACAGGGGTGCAACTAATGAAAAACTGTTTTTT.